The text below deals with one T cell receptor beta chain. This entry belongs to a study of blood T cell repertoires in COVID-19. Study in general: COVID-19 samples, acute and convalescent, were from the United States, Italy and Spain. T cells, B-cell-depleted T cells, or PBMCs provided the cDNA or gDNA that served as material.

Methods used by the authors: Reference gene primer amplification gave nucleated cell count estimates. Clones were sequenced by immunoSEQ multiplex PCR, and TCRdb holds only the in-frame ones, with some missing. V and J calls and clone size come straight from that table; D and trimming were deduced from the DNA. Of about 100,000 clones listed, about 86% were seen once; the top ten hold about 7.2%. The sequence came from a man between 60 and 70 years old with acute or convalescent COVID-19. The specimen was peripheral blood.

CDR3 residues: CASSLLTSGSSYEQYF. CDR3 DNA: TGTGCCAGCAGCTTGCTGACTAGCGGGAGCTCCTACGAGCAGTACTTC. This chain links TRBV5-5 with TRBJ2-7; 12 nucleotides match TRBD2. The CDR3 sequence is 16 residues long. The germline V gene encodes CDR1 SGHKS and CDR2 YYEKEE (reference sequence). With 1 base clipped from V and 0 bases from J, the junction kept 2 bases outside the gene matches.